The next 30 T cell receptor beta chains were all read from a single sample in a study of identifying expanded T cells in peripheral blood. The data were produced by immunoSEQ multiplex PCR, yet TCRdb's version contains in-frame clones alone and is incomplete. Among under 150,000 clones listed, 80% to 90% were seen once. Material: blood. All receptors derive from a person aged 18-70 years in good health.

For the CDR3, the DNA is TGTGCCAGCAGCGGCGGGACTAGCGGGGGGCGGCAGTTCTTC. Translated: CASSGGTSGGRQFF. The chain links TRBV9 to TRBJ2-1; 15 positions agree with TRBD2. Germline loops: CDR1 SGDLS, CDR2 YYNGEE. The CDR3 contains 14 residues. J gave up 12 bases and V 3 bases, and 4 bases lay outside the gene matches.

The chain couples TRBV30 to TRBJ2-1; D remains unclear. This CDR3 region has 12 residues. V was shortened by 0 bases and J by 9 bases, with 9 bases between the two germline ends. Germline CDR1 reads GTSNPN; CDR2 reads SVGIG (reference sequence). CDR3 sequence: CAWSVTVGEQFF. The DNA for the CDR3 is TGTGCCTGGAGTGTAACGGTCGGTGAGCAGTTCTTC.

The V call is TRBV6-1, the J call TRBJ1-1; 7 bases align to TRBD1. CDR1 is MNHNS and CDR2 is SASEGT in the germline V gene. The CDR3 is 13 residues long. The ends lost 6 bases at V and 0 bases at J; junction bases unmatched: 1. The CDR3 DNA is TGTGCCAGCAGGGGACAGTTGAACACTGAAGCTTTCTTT. Its translation: CASRGQLNTEAFF.

This chain links TRBV6-1 with TRBJ1-5; D possibly corresponds to TRBD1 (6 bases). With 4 bases removed from V and 2 bases from J, the gap between germline ends came to 12 bases. From germline, CDR1 is MNHNS and CDR2 SASEGT. This CDR3 has 15 amino acids. The CDR3 DNA follows: TGTGCCAGCAGTGGATTGACAGGAGGCAATCAGCCCCAGCATTTT. Translating it yields CASSGLTGGNQPQHF.

The J gene is TRBJ2-2, the V gene TRBV6-4, with TRBD1 matching 9 bases. There are 14 residues in the CDR3. Trimming removed 6 bases from V and 8 bases from J; junction bases left unmatched: 7. Germline assignment: CDR1 MRHNA and CDR2 SNTAGT. CDR3 residues: CASSLGTGPGELFF. In DNA form, the CDR3 reads TGTGCCAGCAGCCTCGGGACAGGGCCAGGGGAGCTGTTTTTT.

The V call is TRBV27, the J call TRBJ2-7, with a possible D match to TRBD2 (6 bases). Germline CDR1 and CDR2: MNHEY and SMNVEV (reference sequence). Deletions cut 4 bases from V and 5 bases from J, with 12 bases between. This CDR3 comprises 13 residues. The CDR3 DNA sequence: TGTGCCAGCAGTTGGCAGCTAGCGCACGAGCAGTACTTC. This gives the protein CASSWQLAHEQYF.

This clone was counted a few times. V usage is TRBV19 and J usage is TRBJ2-7; no reliable D call. V shed 3 bases and J shed 3 bases, with 6 bases lying between them. CDR1 is LNHDA, CDR2 SQIVND, per germline (reference sequence). This CDR3 contains 12 residues. The CDR3 DNA is TGTGCCAGTAGTATGGCGAACTACGAGCAGTACTTC. Its translation is CASSMANYEQYF.

V usage is TRBV14 and J usage is TRBJ2-2; D is undetermined. CDR1 SGHDN and CDR2 FVKESK come from the germline V gene. CDR3 size: 15 residues. V dropped 1 base and J dropped 4 bases, with 10 bases sitting between them. The CDR3 sequence: CASSQVVSATGELFF. CDR3 nucleotides: TGTGCCAGCAGCCAAGTCGTTTCCGCCACCGGGGAGCTGTTTTTT.

The chain joins TRBV19 to TRBJ2-1, with 12 bases matching TRBD2. Germline lookup yields CDR1 LNHDA and CDR2 SQIVND (reference sequence). Losses at the gene ends were 1 base for V and 0 bases for J; bases not matched to a gene: 4. The CDR3 totals 18 residues. Here the CDR3 DNA reads TGTGCCAGTAGTATAGGTACTAGCGGGAGGCCCTCCTACAATGAGCAGTTCTTC. Encoded protein: CASSIGTSGRPSYNEQFF.

J is TRBJ2-1 and V is TRBV2; 7 bases fit TRBD2. CDR3 length equals 15 residues. Germline loops: CDR1 SNHLY, CDR2 FYNNEI. The ends lost 7 bases at V and 4 bases at J; junction bases unmatched: 10. CDR3 sequence (DNA): TGTGCCAGCACCTTAACGGGGGGTTGGTACAATGAGCAGTTCTTC. It yields the protein CASTLTGGWYNEQFF.

V is TRBV11-3 and J is TRBJ2-1; TRBD1 is a possible D gene (5 bases). CDR1 SGHNT and CDR2 YENEEA come from the germline V gene. The length of the CDR3 is 12 residues. V lost 1 base and J 9 bases, leaving 7 bases between the germline ends. The CDR3 coding sequence is TGTGCCAGCAGCTTAGGGGGCGTTGAGCAGTTCTTC. This gives the protein CASSLGGVEQFF. The variable domain in full, with the rest retrieved from reference TRBV11-3 and TRBJ2-1, is EAGVVQSPRYKIIEKKQPVAFWCNPISGHNTLYWYLQNLGQGPELLIRYENEEAVDDSQLPKDRFSAERLKGVDSTLKIQPAELGDSAVYLCASSLGGVEQFFGPGTRLTVL.

This chain connects TRBV6-5 to TRBJ2-3, with a possible D match to TRBD1 (5 bases). Germline V CDR1 and CDR2: MNHEY, SVGAGI. V was trimmed by 0 bases and J by 1 base, leaving 8 bases between them. The CDR3 has 15 amino acids. The CDR3 sequence: CASSYSGHRTDTQYF. The CDR3 DNA reads TGTGCCAGCAGTTACTCCGGACACCGCACAGATACGCAGTATTTT.

The chain couples TRBV5-1 to TRBJ2-7; perhaps TRBD1 as D (6 bases). This CDR3 has 13 residues. From germline, CDR1 is SGHRS and CDR2 YFSETQ. The V gene lost 7 bases and the J gene lost 3 bases, with 14 bases spanning the gap. CDR3 residues: CASQDSGGYEQYF. The CDR3 nucleotides read TGCGCCAGCCAGGACAGTGGGGGCTACGAGCAGTACTTC.

The chain has TRBV6-6 and TRBJ1-5, with a possible D match to TRBD1 (5 bases). CDR3 length: 15 amino acids. The germline V gene has CDR1 MNHNY and CDR2 SVGAGI (reference sequence). V was clipped by 4 bases and J by 3 bases, with 13 bases between them. CDR3 DNA: TGTGCCAGCAGTTGGAATCAGGGTTCCAATCAGCCCCAGCATTTT. This translates into CASSWNQGSNQPQHF.

This chain joins TRBV6-5 and TRBJ2-1, with D tentatively TRBD2 (5 bases). V lost 0 bases, J lost 14 bases, and 14 bases lay in between. CDR3 length equals 13 residues. The germline CDR1 and CDR2 sequences are MNHEY and SVGAGI. The CDR3: CASSYSADSREFF. CDR3 bases: TGTGCCAGCAGTTACTCAGCGGATAGCCGGGAGTTCTTC.

This chain connects TRBV27 to TRBJ2-1; D might be TRBD2 (6 bases). Germline CDR1 MNHEY, CDR2 SMNVEV (reference sequence). The CDR3 covers 11 residues. The V and J ends lost 6 bases and 9 bases respectively, with 9 bases between them. In DNA form, the CDR3 reads TGTGCCAGCAGATGGGGAGGTGAGCAGTTCTTC. Protein: CASRWGGEQFF.

This chain joins TRBV5-1 and TRBJ2-6; a possible D gene is TRBD2 (7 bases). The CDR3 contains 17 residues. V was trimmed by 3 bases and J by 2 bases, leaving 15 bases between them. CDR1 SGHRS and CDR2 YFSETQ come from the germline V gene. The CDR3, as DNA: TGCGCCAGCAGCTCGGGGGGCGCCATCCCTGGGGCCAACGTCCTGACTTTC. As protein: CASSSGGAIPGANVLTF.

As for this clone: Within the sample, other DNA sequences also encode this same CDR3. The V and J genes are TRBV28 and TRBJ2-1; 7 bases align to TRBD1. Germline V lookup: CDR1 MDHEN, CDR2 SYDVKM. The length of the CDR3 is 15 residues. The trim removed 4 bases at V and 1 base at J, leaving 4 bases unmatched. This CDR3 is CASSSSGGSYNEQFF. DNA for the CDR3: TGTGCCAGCAGTTCGTCAGGGGGTTCCTACAATGAGCAGTTCTTC.

V usage is TRBV5-6 and J usage is TRBJ2-7; a weak D match, TRBD2 (7 bases). The CDR3 length is 17 residues. Germline V gene sequence: CDR1 SGHDT, CDR2 YYEEEE. The V gene lost 0 bases and the J gene lost 4 bases, with 20 bases spanning the gap. The CDR3 DNA follows: TGTGCCAGCAGCTTGGGGGCGGCGGGGGCAACCCTTTACGAGCAGTACTTC. It yields the protein CASSLGAAGATLYEQYF.

This clone appeared a single time. The chain couples TRBV7-3 to TRBJ2-1, with 8 bases lining up with TRBD2. V was pared by 5 bases and J by 6 bases, with 6 bases of the junction left unmatched. CDR1 SGHTA and CDR2 FQGTGA come from the germline V gene. The CDR3 is 14 amino acids. The CDR3 protein is CASSPLAGGNEQFF. The CDR3 DNA reads TGTGCCAGCAGCCCCCTTGCGGGGGGCAATGAGCAGTTCTTC.

The J gene is TRBJ2-1, the V gene TRBV5-1; 12 nucleotides line up with TRBD2. The germline gives CDR1 SGHRS, CDR2 YFSETQ. After removal of 4 bases from V and 9 bases from J, the junction contained 11 bases not matched to a gene. The CDR3 totals 16 residues. CDR3 residues: CASSPMLAGGPGEQFF. CDR3 coding DNA: TGCGCCAGCAGCCCCATGCTAGCGGGAGGGCCCGGTGAGCAGTTCTTC.

The chain carries TRBV5-4 and TRBJ2-3, with D unresolved. The CDR3 consists of 14 residues. CDR1 is SGHNT, CDR2 YYREEE, per germline (reference sequence). V lost 0 bases to trimming and J lost 6 bases, with 11 bases between them. The DNA for the CDR3 is TGTGCCAGCAGCTTGGCAACTACACGGGATACGCAGTATTTT. Translated, it gives CASSLATTRDTQYF.

This chain connects TRBV11-1 to TRBJ2-2, with a possible D match to TRBD2 (6 bases). Germline values: CDR1 SGHAT, CDR2 FQDESV (reference sequence). This CDR3 spans 17 amino acids. Trimming cost V 1 base and J 3 bases, with 15 bases left between them. The CDR3 is CASSLGGSPGDTGELFF. The CDR3 DNA follows: TGTGCCAGCAGCTTAGGTGGTAGCCCGGGGGACACCGGGGAGCTGTTTTTT.

This chain links TRBV28 with TRBJ1-4; perhaps TRBD1 as D (6 bases). CDR1 is MDHEN and CDR2 is SYDVKM in the germline V gene. The CDR3 consists of 13 residues. With 5 bases removed from V and 7 bases from J, the gap between germline ends came to 11 bases. CDR3 protein: CASSGQTFEKLFF. DNA for the CDR3: TGTGCCAGCAGTGGACAGACCTTTGAAAAACTGTTTTTT.

In this sample, this clone turned up a few times. At the DNA level, this CDR3 is encoded by other sequences in the same sample as well. The chain uses TRBV28 and TRBJ2-6; no clear D gene. Germline V gives CDR1 MDHEN, CDR2 SYDVKM. V was cut by 3 bases and J by 4 bases, with 4 bases left in between. This CDR3 has 13 amino acids. The CDR3 reads CASSLGGANVLTF. The CDR3 DNA reads as TGTGCCAGCAGTTTGGGCGGGGCCAACGTCCTGACTTTC. The full variable domain, rest sourced from reference TRBV28 and TRBJ2-6, is DVKVTQSSRYLVKRTGEKVFLECVQDMDHENMFWYRQDPGLGLRLIYFSYDVKMKEKGDIPEGYSVSREKKERFSLILESASTNQTSMYLCASSLGGANVLTFGAGSRLTVL.

This CDR3 is CASSLVPGGGGGNTIYF. Written as DNA, the CDR3 is TGCGCCAGCAGCTTGGTGCCCGGGGGAGGTGGTGGAAACACCATATATTTT. The V call is TRBV5-1, the J call TRBJ1-3; D possibly corresponds to TRBD1 (5 bases). This CDR3 is 17 amino acids long. The germline V and J ends were trimmed by 0 bases and 3 bases, with 16 bases remaining between them. CDR1 and CDR2 from the germline V gene are SGHRS and YFSETQ.

The chain joins TRBV18 to TRBJ1-2; D is unclear. The length of the CDR3 is 15 residues. The V end lost 2 bases, the J end lost 5 bases, and 15 bases lay between the germline ends. Germline V gene lookup returns CDR1 KGHSH and CDR2 LQKENI. CDR3 sequence: CASSPGMEGGYGYTF. In DNA, the CDR3 is TGTGCCAGCTCACCAGGGATGGAGGGTGGATATGGCTACACCTTC. The variable domain in full, with the rest retrieved from reference TRBV18 and TRBJ1-2, is NAGVMQNPRHLVRRRGQEARLRCSPMKGHSHVYWYRQLPEEGLKFMVYLQKENIIDESGMPKERFSAEFPKEGPSILRIQQVVRGDSAAYFCASSPGMEGGYGYTFGSGTRLTVV.

This chain uses TRBV5-1 with TRBJ2-7; D is possibly TRBD1 (5 bases). Trimming took off 5 bases at V and 5 bases at J, with 17 bases between the two ends. Per germline, CDR1 SGHRS and CDR2 YFSETQ. The CDR3 has 14 residues. This CDR3 is CASRETGAMDEQYF. In DNA, the CDR3 is TGCGCCAGCAGGGAGACTGGGGCTATGGACGAGCAGTACTTC.

J is TRBJ2-3 and V is TRBV7-9; 7 nucleotides agree with TRBD1. Germline assignment: CDR1 SEHNR and CDR2 FQNEAQ (reference sequence). The CDR3 runs to 13 residues. With 8 bases clipped from V and 5 bases from J, the junction kept 7 bases outside the gene matches. The CDR3 here is CASDRERRDTQYF. In nucleotides, the CDR3 is TGTGCCAGCGACAGGGAGCGAAGAGATACGCAGTATTTT. The entire variable domain, with the rest obtained from reference TRBV7-9 and TRBJ2-3, is as follows: DTGVSQNPRHKITKRGQNVTFRCDPISEHNRLYWYRQTLGQGPEFLTYFQNEAQLEKSRLLSDRFSAERPKGSFSTLEIQRTEQGDSAMYLCASDRERRDTQYFGPGTRLTVL.

The V and J genes are TRBV2 and TRBJ2-7; D is unresolved. Germline V gene data show CDR1 as SNHLY and CDR2 as FYNNEI. V lost 9 bases and J lost 0, with 12 bases in between. CDR3 size: 13 residues. DNA of the CDR3: TGTGCCAGTGAACTTACAAGCTCCTACGAGCAGTACTTC. This codes for CASELTSSYEQYF.